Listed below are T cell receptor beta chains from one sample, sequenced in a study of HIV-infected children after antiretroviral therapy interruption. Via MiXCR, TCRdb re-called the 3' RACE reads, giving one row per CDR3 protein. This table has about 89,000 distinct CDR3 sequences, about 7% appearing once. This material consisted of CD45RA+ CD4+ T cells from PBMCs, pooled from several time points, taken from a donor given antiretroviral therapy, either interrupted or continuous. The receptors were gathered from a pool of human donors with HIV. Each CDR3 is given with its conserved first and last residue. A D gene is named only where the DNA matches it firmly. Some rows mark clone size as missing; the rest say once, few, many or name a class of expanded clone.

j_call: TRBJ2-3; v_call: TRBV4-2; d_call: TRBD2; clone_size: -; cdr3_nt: TGTGCCAGCAGCCTCGGACTAGCGGGGGGCCTGACTAATACGCAGTATTTT; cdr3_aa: CASSLGLAGGLTNTQYF
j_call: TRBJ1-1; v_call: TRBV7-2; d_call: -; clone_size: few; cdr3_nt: TGTGCCAGCAGCTTAGCTCCCGCGTCTTCAAGGGAAGCTTTCTTT; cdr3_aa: CASSLAPASSREAFF
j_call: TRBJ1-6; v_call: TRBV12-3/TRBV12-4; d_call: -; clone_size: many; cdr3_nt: TGTGCCAGCAGTCTGAATTCACCCCTCCACTTT; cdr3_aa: CASSLNSPLHF
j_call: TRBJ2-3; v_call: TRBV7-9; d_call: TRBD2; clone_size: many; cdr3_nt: TGTGCCAGCAGCTTAAGGACTAGCTCAGATACGCAGTATTTT; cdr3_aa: CASSLRTSSDTQYF
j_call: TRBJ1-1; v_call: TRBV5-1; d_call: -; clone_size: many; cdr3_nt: TGCGCCAGCAGCCGCCGCGGGGAGGGGACTGAAGCTTTCTTT; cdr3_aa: CASSRRGEGTEAFF
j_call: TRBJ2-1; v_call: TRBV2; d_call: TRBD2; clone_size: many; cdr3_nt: TGTGCCAGCAGTAAGACTAGCGGGGGGGGTGAGCAGTTCTTC; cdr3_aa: CASSKTSGGGEQFF
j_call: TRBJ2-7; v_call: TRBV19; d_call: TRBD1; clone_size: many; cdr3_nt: TGTGCCAGTAGTCGGGGACAGGATACCTACGAGCAGTACTTC; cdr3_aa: CASSRGQDTYEQYF
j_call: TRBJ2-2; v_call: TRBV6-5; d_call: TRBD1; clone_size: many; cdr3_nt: TGTGCCAGCAGTACCGCTCGCGACAGGGGCGACACCGGGGAGCTGTTTTTT; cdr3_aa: CASSTARDRGDTGELFF
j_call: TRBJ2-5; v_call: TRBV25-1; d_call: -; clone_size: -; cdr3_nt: TGTGCCAGCAGTGCGGGTTTCCAAGAGACCCAGTACTTC; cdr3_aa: CASSAGFQETQYF
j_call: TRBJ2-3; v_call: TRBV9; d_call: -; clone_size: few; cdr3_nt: TGTGCCAGCAGCGTAGGGTGGGTCTATACAGATACGCAGTATTTT; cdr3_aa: CASSVGWVYTDTQYF
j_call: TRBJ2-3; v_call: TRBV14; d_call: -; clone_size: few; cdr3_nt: TGTGCCAGCAGCGTCAGGCTGGGCACAGATACGCAGTATTTT; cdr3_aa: CASSVRLGTDTQYF
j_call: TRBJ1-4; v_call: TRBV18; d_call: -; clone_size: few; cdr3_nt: TGTGCCAGCTCACCTGTAACGAAGTCGGAAAAACTGTTTTTT; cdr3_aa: CASSPVTKSEKLFF
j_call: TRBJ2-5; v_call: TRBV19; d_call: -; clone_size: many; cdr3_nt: TGTGCCAGTAGTAAGGCCGGGTACCAAGAGACCCAGTACTTC; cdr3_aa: CASSKAGYQETQYF
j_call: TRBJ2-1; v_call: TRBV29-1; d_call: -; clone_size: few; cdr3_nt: TGCAGCGTTGAAAGCAAGAGCTCCTACAATGAGCAGTTCTTC; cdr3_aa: CSVESKSSYNEQFF
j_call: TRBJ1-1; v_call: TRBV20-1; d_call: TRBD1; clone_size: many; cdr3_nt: TGCAGTGCTAGATACCTGGACAGGGGTGGGACTGAAGCTTTCTTT; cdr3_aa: CSARYLDRGGTEAFF
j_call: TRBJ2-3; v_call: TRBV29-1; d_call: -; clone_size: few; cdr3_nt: TGCAGCGTTGGCCGGGGTAGCACAGATACGCAGTATTTT; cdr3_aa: CSVGRGSTDTQYF
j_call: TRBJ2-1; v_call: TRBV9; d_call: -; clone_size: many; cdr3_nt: TGTGCCAGCAGCGTGACCACTCCGGGGCCTGGATCCCCCTTTGAGCAGTTCTTC; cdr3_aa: CASSVTTPGPGSPFEQFF
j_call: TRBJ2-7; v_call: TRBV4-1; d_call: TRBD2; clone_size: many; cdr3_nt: TGCGCCAGCAGCCGAGGACTAGCGGGAGCCGAGCAGTACTTC; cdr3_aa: CASSRGLAGAEQYF
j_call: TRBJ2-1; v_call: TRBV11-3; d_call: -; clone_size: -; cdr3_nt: TGTGCCAGCAGCTTAAGCCCCACAGTCGACAATGAGCAGTTCTTC; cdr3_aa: CASSLSPTVDNEQFF
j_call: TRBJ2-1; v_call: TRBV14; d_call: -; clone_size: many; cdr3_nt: TGTGCCAGCAGCCAAAAAGGGACCTTTAGGGACTCACACAATGAGCAGTTCTTC; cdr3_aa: CASSQKGTFRDSHNEQFF
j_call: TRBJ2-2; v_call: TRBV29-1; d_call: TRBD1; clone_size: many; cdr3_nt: TGCAGCGTCCGACCCGACAGGGGGCGAATCGGGGAGCTGTTTTTT; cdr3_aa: CSVRPDRGRIGELFF
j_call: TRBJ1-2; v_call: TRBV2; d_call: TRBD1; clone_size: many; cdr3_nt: TGTGCCAACAAGGAGGGGACAGCTTATGGCTACACCTTC; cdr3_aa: CANKEGTAYGYTF
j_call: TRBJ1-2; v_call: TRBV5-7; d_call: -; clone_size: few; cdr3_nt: TGTGCCAGCAGCGCCATTTGGGATGTTGTGTATGGCTACACCTTC; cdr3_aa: CASSAIWDVVYGYTF
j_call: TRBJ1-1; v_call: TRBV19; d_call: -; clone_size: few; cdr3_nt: TGTGCCAGTAAACGACAGAACACTGAAGCTTTCTTT; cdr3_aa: CASKRQNTEAFF
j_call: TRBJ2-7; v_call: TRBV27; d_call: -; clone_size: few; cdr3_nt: TGTGCCAGCAGACCAGGGGGGGTTGGCTACGAGCAGTACTTC; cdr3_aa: CASRPGGVGYEQYF
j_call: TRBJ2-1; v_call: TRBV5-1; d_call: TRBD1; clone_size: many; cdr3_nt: TGCGCCAGCAGCCCCGGACAGGGGTTCTACAATGAGCAGTTCTTC; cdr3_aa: CASSPGQGFYNEQFF
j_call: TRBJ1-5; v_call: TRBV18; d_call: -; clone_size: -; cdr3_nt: TGTGCCAGCTCACCTAACTACAGGCTTAATAGCAATCAGCCCCAGCATTTT; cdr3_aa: CASSPNYRLNSNQPQHF
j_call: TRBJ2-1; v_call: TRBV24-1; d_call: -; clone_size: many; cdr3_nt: TGTGCCACCAGTCAAAGTCGCGAGCAGTTCTTC; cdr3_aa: CATSQSREQFF
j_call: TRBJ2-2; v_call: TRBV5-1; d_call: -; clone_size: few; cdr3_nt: TGCGCCAGCAGCTTCGTTCAGGGAAGATCCGGGGAGCTGTTTTTT; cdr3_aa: CASSFVQGRSGELFF
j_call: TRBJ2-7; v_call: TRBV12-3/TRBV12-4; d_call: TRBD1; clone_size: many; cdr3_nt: TGTGCCAGCAGCGCCCCGGGACAGACCTACGAGCAGTACTTC; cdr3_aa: CASSAPGQTYEQYF
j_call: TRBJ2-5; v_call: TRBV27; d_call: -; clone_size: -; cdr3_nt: TGCACCAGCTCACGGGGAGAGACCCAGTACTTC; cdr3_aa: CTSSRGETQYF
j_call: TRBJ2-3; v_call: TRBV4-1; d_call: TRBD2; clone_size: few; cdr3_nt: TGCGCCAGCAGTAGCGGGTTCTCTAGCACAGATACGCAGTATTTT; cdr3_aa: CASSSGFSSTDTQYF
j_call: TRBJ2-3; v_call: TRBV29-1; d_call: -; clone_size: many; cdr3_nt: TGCAGCCCAGCTAGTGGGCAGCTCACAGATACGCAGTATTTT; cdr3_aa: CSPASGQLTDTQYF
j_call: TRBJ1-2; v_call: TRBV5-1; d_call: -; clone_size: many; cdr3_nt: TGCGCCAGCAGCTTGAAAGGGGATGGCTACACCTTC; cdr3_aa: CASSLKGDGYTF
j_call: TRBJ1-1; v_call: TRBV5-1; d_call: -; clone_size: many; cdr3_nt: TGCGCCAGCAGCTTGGCCGGGGGGCCGGGCACTGAAGCTTTCTTT; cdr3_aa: CASSLAGGPGTEAFF
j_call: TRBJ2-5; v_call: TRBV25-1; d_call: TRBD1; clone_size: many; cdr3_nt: TGTGCCAGCAGTGAATGGGACAGCTACCAAGAGACCCAGTACTTC; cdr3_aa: CASSEWDSYQETQYF
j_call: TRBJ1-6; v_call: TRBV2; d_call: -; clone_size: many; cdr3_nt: TGTGCCAGCAGTGAAAGGACTACTCGGGATTCACCCCTCCACTTT; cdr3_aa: CASSERTTRDSPLHF
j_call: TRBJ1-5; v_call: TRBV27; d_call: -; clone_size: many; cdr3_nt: TGTGCCAGCAGTCCTCGGAACCTTGGGCAGCCCCAGCATTTT; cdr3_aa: CASSPRNLGQPQHF
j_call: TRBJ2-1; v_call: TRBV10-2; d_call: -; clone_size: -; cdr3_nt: TGCGCCAGCAGCGGGGGCAGAAACAATGAGCAGTTCTTC; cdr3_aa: CASSGGRNNEQFF
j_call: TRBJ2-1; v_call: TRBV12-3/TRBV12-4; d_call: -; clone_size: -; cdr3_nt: TGTGCCAGTACAGTTTCCCGAGGTTATGATGAGCAGTTCTTC; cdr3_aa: CASTVSRGYDEQFF
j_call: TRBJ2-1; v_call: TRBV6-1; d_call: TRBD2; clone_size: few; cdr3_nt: TGTGCCAGCAGGTGGGGAACGGGGGGGAGCTCCTACAATGAGCAGTTCTTC; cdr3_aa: CASRWGTGGSSYNEQFF
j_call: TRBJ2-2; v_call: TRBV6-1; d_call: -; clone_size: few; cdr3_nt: TGTGCCAGCCGGGGAGAGTGGGAATTGACCGGGGAGCTGTTTTTT; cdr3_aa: CASRGEWELTGELFF
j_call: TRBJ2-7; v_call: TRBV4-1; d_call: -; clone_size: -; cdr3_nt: TGCGCCAGCAGCTCAATCCCTGAGCGCTACGAGCAGTACTTC; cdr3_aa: CASSSIPERYEQYF
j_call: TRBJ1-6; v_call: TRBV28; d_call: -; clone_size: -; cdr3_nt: TGTGCCAGCAGTTTGGGCAGGGTAGGATCACCCCTCCACTTT; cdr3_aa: CASSLGRVGSPLHF
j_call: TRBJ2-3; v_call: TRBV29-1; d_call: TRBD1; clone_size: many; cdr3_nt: TGCAGCGTCCAGGGGACAGTCGCTAACCCGCAGTATTTT; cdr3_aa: CSVQGTVANPQYF
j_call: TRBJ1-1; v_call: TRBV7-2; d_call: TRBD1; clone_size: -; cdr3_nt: TGTGCCAGCTCCCGGACAGGGGGAGGGACTGAAGCTTTCTTT; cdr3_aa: CASSRTGGGTEAFF
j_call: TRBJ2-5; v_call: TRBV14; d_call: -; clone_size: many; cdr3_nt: TGTGCCAGCAGCCAAACCGGAAACTTCCAAGAGACCCAGTACTTC; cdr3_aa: CASSQTGNFQETQYF
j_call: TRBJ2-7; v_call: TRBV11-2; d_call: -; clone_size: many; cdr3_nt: TGTGCCAGCAGCTCTAGAGTGGGGAGGGGGGGCCCCCCCTACGAGCAGTACTTC; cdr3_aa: CASSSRVGRGGPPYEQYF
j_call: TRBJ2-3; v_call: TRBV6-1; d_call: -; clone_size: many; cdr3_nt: TGTGCCAGCAGTGAAACGGGGGCCGGTACGCAGTATTTT; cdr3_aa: CASSETGAGTQYF
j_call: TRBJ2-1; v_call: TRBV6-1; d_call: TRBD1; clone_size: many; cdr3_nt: TGTGCCAGCAGTGGTTTAACAGGGGGGTATTTCAGGAATGAGCAGTTCTTC; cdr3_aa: CASSGLTGGYFRNEQFF
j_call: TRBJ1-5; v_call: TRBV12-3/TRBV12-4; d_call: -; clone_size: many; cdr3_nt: TGTGCCAGCAGTTTGAAGGGAAGCAATCAGCCCCAGCATTTT; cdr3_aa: CASSLKGSNQPQHF
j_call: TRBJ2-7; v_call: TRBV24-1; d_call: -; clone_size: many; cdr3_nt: TGTGCCACCAGTGACCCAGTCGGAGGGGACGAGCAGTACTTC; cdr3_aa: CATSDPVGGDEQYF